This T cell receptor beta chain was profiled in a study of blood T cells in healthy people across ages. This CDR3 contains 12 residues. Deletions cut 2 bases from V and 6 bases from J, with 4 bases between. Germline assignment: CDR1 MNHEY and CDR2 SVGEGT. With a J-beta primer mix and a sample-barcoded 5' primer, a second PCR ran about 6 to 11 cycles. TCRdb itself ran the 5' RACE reads through MiXCR, one entry per CDR3 protein. The sample carries approximately 1,700,000 distinct CDR3 sequences, about 39% recorded once. V is TRBV6-2 or TRBV6-3 and J is TRBJ2-2, with D uncertain. Sequencing was performed on blood. The source of this sequence is a human donor in good health. CDR3 loop: CASSYVAGELFF. The CDR3 nucleotides read TGTGCCAGCAGTTACGTGGCCGGGGAGCTGTTTTTT.